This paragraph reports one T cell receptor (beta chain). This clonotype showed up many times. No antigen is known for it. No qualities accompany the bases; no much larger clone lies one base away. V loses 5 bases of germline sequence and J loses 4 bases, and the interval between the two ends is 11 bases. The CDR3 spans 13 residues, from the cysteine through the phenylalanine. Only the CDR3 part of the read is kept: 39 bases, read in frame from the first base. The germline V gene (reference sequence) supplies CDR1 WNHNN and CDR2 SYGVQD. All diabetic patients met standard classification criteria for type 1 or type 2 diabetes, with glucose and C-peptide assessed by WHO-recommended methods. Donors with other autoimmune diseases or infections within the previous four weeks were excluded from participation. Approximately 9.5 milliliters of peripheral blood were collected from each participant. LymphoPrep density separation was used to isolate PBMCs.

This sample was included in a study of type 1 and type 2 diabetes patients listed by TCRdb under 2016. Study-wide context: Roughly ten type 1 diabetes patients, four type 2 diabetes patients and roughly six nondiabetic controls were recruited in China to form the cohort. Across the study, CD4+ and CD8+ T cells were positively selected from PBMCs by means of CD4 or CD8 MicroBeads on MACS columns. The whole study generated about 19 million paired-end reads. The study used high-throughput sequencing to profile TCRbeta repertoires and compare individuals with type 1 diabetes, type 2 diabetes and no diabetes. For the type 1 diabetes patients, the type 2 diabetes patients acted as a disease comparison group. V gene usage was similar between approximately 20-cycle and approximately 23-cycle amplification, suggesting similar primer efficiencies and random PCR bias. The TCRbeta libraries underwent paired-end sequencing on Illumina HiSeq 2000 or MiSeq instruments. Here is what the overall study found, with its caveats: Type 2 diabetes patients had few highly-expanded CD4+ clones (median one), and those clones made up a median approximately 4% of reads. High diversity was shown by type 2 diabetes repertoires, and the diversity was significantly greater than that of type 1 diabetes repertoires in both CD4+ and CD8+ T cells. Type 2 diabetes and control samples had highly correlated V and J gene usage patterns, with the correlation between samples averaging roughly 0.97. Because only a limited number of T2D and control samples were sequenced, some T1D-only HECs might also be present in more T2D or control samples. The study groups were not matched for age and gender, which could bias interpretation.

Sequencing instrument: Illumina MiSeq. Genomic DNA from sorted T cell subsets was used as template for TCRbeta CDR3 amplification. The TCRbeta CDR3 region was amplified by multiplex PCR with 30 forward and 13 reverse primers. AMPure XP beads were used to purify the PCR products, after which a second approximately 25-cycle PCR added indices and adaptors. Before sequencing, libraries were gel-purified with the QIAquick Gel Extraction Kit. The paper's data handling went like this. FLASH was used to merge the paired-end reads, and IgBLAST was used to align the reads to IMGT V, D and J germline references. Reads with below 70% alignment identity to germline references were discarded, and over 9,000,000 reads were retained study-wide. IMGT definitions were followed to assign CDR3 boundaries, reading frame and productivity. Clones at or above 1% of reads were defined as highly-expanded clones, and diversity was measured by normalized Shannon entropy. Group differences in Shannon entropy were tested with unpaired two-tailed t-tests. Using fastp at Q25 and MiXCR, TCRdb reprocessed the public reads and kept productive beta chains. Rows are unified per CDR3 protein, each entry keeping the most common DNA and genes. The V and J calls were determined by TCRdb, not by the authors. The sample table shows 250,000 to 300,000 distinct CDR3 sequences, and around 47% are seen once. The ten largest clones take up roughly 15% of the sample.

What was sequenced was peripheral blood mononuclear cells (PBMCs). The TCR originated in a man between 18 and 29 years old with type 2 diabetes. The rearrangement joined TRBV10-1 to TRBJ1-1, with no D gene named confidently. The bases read TGCGCCAGCAGTTCTAACACTGTCACTGAAGCTTTCTTT. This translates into CASSSNTVTEAFF.